Listed here are 22 T cell receptor beta chains from one sample, sequenced in a study of OX40 agonist ivuxolimab in advanced cancers. The table came from immunoSEQ multiplex PCR; TCRdb's copy has only in-frame clones and leaves some out. The data show 70,000 to 95,000 clones, just over 90% seen once. The material was CD4+ or CD8+ T cells sorted from blood, obtained in a trial of the OX40 agonist ivuxolimab. Every receptor here comes from an adult with an advanced solid tumor such as melanoma, head and neck, liver or kidney cancer.

The V call is TRBV28, the J call TRBJ2-3; D might be TRBD2 (6 bases). V gave up 4 bases and J gave up 5 bases, with 16 bases separating them. CDR1 MDHEN and CDR2 SYDVKM come from the germline V gene. The CDR3 sequence is 15 residues long. The DNA for the CDR3 is TGTGCCAGCAGTTCCCTCCAGCGGGCGGGAGATACGCAGTATTTT. Protein product: CASSSLQRAGDTQYF. Based on the CDR3 plus reference TRBV28 and TRBJ2-3, the full variable domain is DVKVTQSSRYLVKRTGEKVFLECVQDMDHENMFWYRQDPGLGLRLIYFSYDVKMKEKGDIPEGYSVSREKKERFSLILESASTNQTSMYLCASSSLQRAGDTQYFGPGTRLTVL.

This CDR3 is CASPGTVTEAFF. Written as DNA, the CDR3 is TGTGCCAGTCCTGGGACGGTCACTGAAGCTTTCTTT. The chain carries TRBV27 and TRBJ1-1; a possible D gene is TRBD1 (5 bases). Trimming removed 9 bases from V and 4 bases from J, with 12 bases in between. Germline values: CDR1 MNHEY, CDR2 SMNVEV (reference sequence). The CDR3 runs 12 residues.

V gene TRBV5-1 combines with J gene TRBJ2-7; 10 positions agree with TRBD1. This CDR3 is built from 12 residues. V lost 7 bases and J lost 6; bases outside the gene matches: 4. The V gene's germline CDR1 is SGHRS and CDR2 YFSETQ. The CDR3 region has the DNA TGCGCCAGCGGGACAGGGGATAGCGAGCAGTACTTC. Residues: CASGTGDSEQYF.

V gene TRBV18 combines with J gene TRBJ2-1; 7 nucleotides agree with TRBD2. This CDR3 region has 16 residues. The junction had 7 bases not matched to a gene; V was cut back by 2 bases and J by 3 bases. CDR1 is KGHSH and CDR2 is LQKENI in the germline V gene. CDR3 loop: CASSPKAGTIYNEQFF. The CDR3 DNA sequence: TGTGCCAGCTCACCAAAAGCGGGAACTATCTACAATGAGCAGTTCTTC.

The J gene is TRBJ1-5, the V gene TRBV27; 7 bases are shared with TRBD1. The CDR3 totals 15 residues. Germline loops: CDR1 MNHEY, CDR2 SMNVEV (reference sequence). Trimming took 5 bases from V and 4 from J; bases not matched to a gene: 8. The chain's CDR3 is CASSERQGQNQPQHF. DNA for the CDR3: TGTGCCAGCAGTGAGCGACAGGGTCAAAATCAGCCCCAGCATTTT.

The chain combines TRBV6-5 with TRBJ1-6, with D possibly TRBD1 on 5 matching bases. There are 13 residues in the CDR3. Trimming removed 7 bases at V and 9 bases at J, with 13 bases between. Germline CDR1 MNHEY, CDR2 SVGAGI. CDR3 region: CASTNLGVSPLHF. The DNA for the CDR3 is TGTGCCAGCACTAACCTAGGGGTTTCACCCCTCCACTTT.

The J gene is TRBJ1-5, the V gene TRBV5-4; D is perhaps TRBD1 (5 bases). V gave up 3 bases and J gave up 10 bases, with 14 bases separating them. Germline V CDR1 and CDR2: SGHNT, YYREEE (reference sequence). The CDR3 covers 13 residues. The chain's CDR3 is CASSSPGGGPQHF. The DNA for the CDR3 is TGTGCCAGCAGCTCACCGGGGGGGGGACCCCAGCATTTT.

This clone was counted once. The V gene is TRBV11-2, the J gene TRBJ2-3; unclear D gene. The CDR3 is made up of 14 amino acids. V was trimmed by 1 base and J by 5 bases, leaving 10 bases between them. CDR1 is SGHAT, CDR2 FQNNGV, per germline. For the CDR3, the DNA is TGTGCCAGCAGCTTAGGTCCTTCGGGAGATACGCAGTATTTT. Its translation: CASSLGPSGDTQYF.

The CDR3 region has the DNA TGTGCCAGTTCCCGACAGGGCCACACTGAAGCTTTCTTT. The encoded protein is CASSRQGHTEAFF. The chain is built from TRBV19 and TRBJ1-1; 7 bases line up with TRBD1. Germline trimming cut 8 bases from V and 3 bases from J; bases unmatched to any gene: 6. Germline V gene data show CDR1 as LNHDA and CDR2 as SQIVND (reference sequence). The CDR3 length is 13 residues.

This CDR3 reads CASSLAVAGSYNEQFF. The CDR3 coding sequence is TGCGCCAGCAGCTTGGCCGTAGCGGGGTCTTACAATGAGCAGTTCTTC. The chain carries TRBV5-1 and TRBJ2-1, with 8 bases matching TRBD2. This CDR3 has 16 residues. The germline V gene has CDR1 SGHRS and CDR2 YFSETQ. V dropped 0 bases and J dropped 4; count of bases not matched to a gene: 6.

This sequence joins TRBV6-5 and TRBJ1-1, with D unresolved. Per the germline V gene, CDR1 is MNHEY and CDR2 is SVGAGI. Trimming removed 8 bases at V and 3 bases at J, with 10 bases between. This CDR3 contains 12 residues. CDR3: CASRRLDTEAFF. DNA for the CDR3: TGTGCCAGCCGGAGGTTGGACACTGAAGCTTTCTTT.

This clone was recorded only once. The chain employs TRBV6-6 and TRBJ2-1; TRBD1 matches at 8 bases. The germline CDR1 and CDR2 sequences are MNHNY and SVGAGI (reference sequence). Trimming cost V 0 bases and J 11 bases; bases outside gene matches: 9. The CDR3 extends over 15 amino acids. CDR3 region: CASSYSAPDRAQQFF. The DNA for the CDR3 is TGTGCCAGCAGTTACTCCGCCCCGGACAGGGCACAGCAGTTCTTC.

In this sample, this clone turned up once. This chain connects TRBV6-6 to TRBJ2-5; no reliable D call. Trimming took 2 bases from V and 2 from J, leaving 12 bases between them. The CDR3 is made up of 15 amino acids. Germline V gene sequence: CDR1 MNHNY, CDR2 SVGAGI (reference sequence). The CDR3 protein is CASSYGDNGQETQYF. In DNA, the CDR3 is TGTGCCAGCAGTTACGGTGACAACGGACAAGAGACCCAGTACTTC.

This clone was detected only once. The J gene is TRBJ2-7, the V gene TRBV7-3; 7 bases map to TRBD2. The CDR3 totals 14 residues. CDR1 is SGHTA, CDR2 FQGTGA, per germline. V shed 5 bases and J 6 bases; nucleotides not matched to a gene: 10. For the CDR3, the DNA is TGTGCCAGCAGCCGCGAGGGACTATTGTTCGAGCAGTACTTC. Translation: CASSREGLLFEQYF.

CDR3 bases: TGTGCCAGTAGCCGGGCCCCTTCTAATGAAAAACTGTTTTTT. It codes for CASSRAPSNEKLFF. This rearrangement joins TRBV19 to TRBJ1-4; D is uncertain. The V end lost 6 bases, the J end lost 3 bases, and 11 bases lay between the germline ends. From germline, CDR1 is LNHDA and CDR2 SQIVND (reference sequence). This CDR3 region has 14 residues.

The CDR3 bases are TGTGCCAGCAGCATAGGGACAGGGGTGAAGTTCGGGCAGTACTTC. Translating gives CASSIGTGVKFGQYF. This rearrangement joins TRBV9 to TRBJ2-7; 10 nucleotides match TRBD1. In germline, CDR1 is SGDLS, CDR2 YYNGEE. J lost 9 bases, V lost 4 bases, and 13 bases had no gene match. The CDR3 totals 15 residues. The full variable domain, with the rest looked up from reference TRBV9 and TRBJ2-7, is DSGVTQTPKHLITATGQRVTLRCSPRSGDLSVYWYQQSLDQGLQFLIQYYNGEERAKGNILERFSAQQFPDLHSELNLSSLELGDSALYFCASSIGTGVKFGQYFGPGTRLTVT.

This chain joins TRBV2 and TRBJ2-3; no clear D. From germline, CDR1 is SNHLY and CDR2 FYNNEI. V lost 1 base and J lost 1, with 3 bases in between. The CDR3 sequence is 13 residues long. In nucleotides, the CDR3 is TGTGCCAGCAGTGAAGGGGGCACAGATACGCAGTATTTT. Translation: CASSEGGTDTQYF.

The gene calls are TRBV6-5 and TRBJ1-2, with 10 bases aligning to TRBD1. Germline loops: CDR1 MNHEY, CDR2 SVGAGI. The V segment lost 10 bases and the J segment 3 bases; nucleotides outside the gene matches: 8. This CDR3 is 14 amino acids long. The CDR3 protein is CATSGQGDDYGYTF. The CDR3 region has the DNA TGTGCCACCTCAGGACAGGGGGATGACTATGGCTACACCTTC.

V gene TRBV10-1 combines with J gene TRBJ2-1, with a weak D call TRBD1 (5 bases). V was pared by 0 bases and J by 3 bases, with 12 bases between. CDR1 and CDR2 (germline): WNHNN, SYGVQD (reference sequence). This CDR3 has 16 residues. The CDR3 loop is CASSESITGYYNEQFF. Written as DNA, the CDR3 is TGCGCCAGCAGTGAGTCGATTACAGGTTACTACAATGAGCAGTTCTTC.

This rearrangement joins TRBV9 to TRBJ2-1; D may be TRBD2 (6 bases). Looked up from germline, CDR1 is SGDLS and CDR2 is YYNGEE. The CDR3 sequence is 14 residues long. Trimming stripped 1 base from V and 9 bases from J, with 14 bases between. CDR3 sequence reads: CASSVSVAGSEQFF. The CDR3 region has the DNA TGTGCCAGCAGCGTATCGGTGGCGGGGAGTGAGCAGTTCTTC. Full variable domain (outside the CDR3, taken from reference TRBV9 and TRBJ2-1): DSGVTQTPKHLITATGQRVTLRCSPRSGDLSVYWYQQSLDQGLQFLIQYYNGEERAKGNILERFSAQQFPDLHSELNLSSLELGDSALYFCASSVSVAGSEQFFGPGTRLTVL.

The rearrangement uses TRBV9 and TRBJ2-7, with a possible D match to TRBD1 (5 bases). V was shortened by 4 bases and J by 2 bases, with 19 bases between the two germline ends. This CDR3 is 16 amino acids long. The germline gives CDR1 SGDLS, CDR2 YYNGEE. The CDR3, as DNA: TGTGCCAGCAGCCCCGAACCAAGGACACTAACCTACGAGCAGTACTTC. This codes for CASSPEPRTLTYEQYF.

The J gene is TRBJ2-3, the V gene TRBV5-1; 9 bases fit TRBD2. The CDR3 extends over 16 amino acids. Trimming at V came to 2 bases and at J to 1 base, leaving 5 bases not matched to a gene. The germline CDR1 and CDR2 sequences are SGHRS and YFSETQ. In DNA form, the CDR3 reads TGCGCCAGCAGCTTAAGGTCTAGCGGGGGCACAGATACGCAGTATTTT. Translated, it gives CASSLRSSGGTDTQYF.